The source of this T cell receptor (beta chain) is a study of early T cells in non-severe SARS-CoV-2 infection. The germline V gene encodes CDR1 MNHEY and CDR2 SMNVEV (reference sequence). The length of the CDR3 is 14 residues. V was clipped by 6 bases and J by 4 bases, with 13 bases between them. This clonotype appeared many times. Unique molecular identifiers were attached to individual cDNA molecules. TCRdb itself ran the 5' RACE reads through MiXCR, one entry per CDR3 protein. The sample lists some 50,000 distinct CDR3 sequences; about 4% were seen once. The source of this sequence is an adult who was a healthcare worker with PCR-confirmed SARS-CoV-2 infection or an uninfected control (not recorded which). Sequencing was done on a sample of whole blood. The chain is built from TRBV27 and TRBJ1-5, with D possibly TRBD1 on 5 matching bases. The DNA for the CDR3 is TGTGCCAGCAGCCCCTCCCCAGGGAATCAGCCCCAGCATTTT. Amino acids: CASSPSPGNQPQHF.